This TCR beta chain was recovered during a study of OX40 agonist ivuxolimab in advanced cancers. Study details: Recorded diagnoses for dose-escalation patients were hepatocellular carcinoma, melanoma, renal cell or head and neck cancer. The eligibility criteria allowed prior anti-PD-1, anti-PD-L1 or anti-CTLA-4 therapy, and approximately 38% had some.

Autoimmune disease history or systemic immunosuppression barred patients. From germline, CDR1 is LNHDA and CDR2 SQIVND (reference sequence). This CDR3 contains 12 residues. V lost 3 bases to trimming and J lost 4 bases, with 5 bases between them. Profiled with immunoSEQ multiplex PCR; TCRdb holds only in-frame clones, not every one. The sample includes approximately 70,000 clones, 80% to 90% seen only once; the top ten take over 2%. The chain couples TRBV19 to TRBJ2-3, with D hard to call. Sample: CD4+ or CD8+ T cells sorted from blood, taken in a trial of the OX40 agonist ivuxolimab. This receptor was obtained from an adult with an advanced solid tumor such as melanoma, head and neck, liver or kidney cancer. CDR3 sequence (DNA): TGTGCCAGTAGTATTTTCGCAGATACGCAGTATTTT. It translates to CASSIFADTQYF.